This TCR beta chain was sequenced for a study of OX40 agonist ivuxolimab in advanced cancers. Regarding the complete study: The costimulatory receptor OX40 (CD134) was targeted by ivuxolimab, a fully human IgG2 agonistic monoclonal antibody. Intravenous ivuxolimab was administered to patients every 2 weeks at six dose levels: 0.01, 0.1, 0.3, 1.5, 3 and 10 mg/kg. Among the 52 dose-escalation patients, approximately 20 had hepatocellular carcinoma, around 15 melanoma, 9 renal cell carcinoma and 9 head and neck cancer. In the dose-escalation cohort, 82.7% of patients were male, and the mean age was approximately 64 years, with a range of roughly 20 to 85. Prior anti-PD-1, anti-PD-L1 or anti-CTLA-4 therapy was permitted, and roughly two fifths of dose-escalation patients had received checkpoint inhibitors. Partial responses occurred in three dose-escalation patients: two with cutaneous melanoma and one with hepatocellular carcinoma. The point of sequencing TCRbeta in the periphery was to test whether ivuxolimab changed TCR sequence diversity and drove clonal T-cell expansion. The paper covers the monotherapy dose-escalation part of the phase I ivuxolimab trial, which included N = 52 patients. Beyond this particular receptor, the publication reports: At doses of 0.1 to 3.0 mg/kg, clonal expansion of both CD4+ and CD8+ T cells in blood was seen between baseline and week 6. The antigen specificity of the peripheral T cells that underwent clonal expansion was not determined. On average, CD8+ T cells showed more expanded clones than CD4+ T cells after ivuxolimab. In the 0.1-3.0 mg/kg groups, partial responders had among the lowest normalized peripheral clonal expansion, particularly in CD8+ T cells. Low levels of normalized T-cell clonal expansion were also seen in some patients who did not respond.

The trial excluded patients who had a history of autoimmune disease or were on systemic immunosuppression. Peripheral blood for TCR sequencing was collected from all dose cohorts at baseline, on cycle 4 day 1, and on cycle 7 day 1. Samples were obtained from an open-label, multicenter, first-in-human phase I dose-escalation trial of ivuxolimab. Adults with locally advanced or metastatic head and neck squamous cell, hepatocellular, melanoma or renal cell carcinoma were enrolled in the trial. Before TCR sequencing, CD4+ and CD8+ T cells were separately sorted from peripheral blood. Here V drops 0 bases and J drops 0 bases, and the junction holds 7 bases not matched to any gene. The germline V gene sets CDR1 to SGDLS and CDR2 to YYNGEE. Including the terminal cysteine and phenylalanine, the CDR3 comprises 17 residues. Kept here is only the CDR3 DNA, which spans 51 bases and is read in frame from base 1.

To sequence the TCRbeta CDR3 region, genomic DNA was isolated from the sorted cells. The immunoSEQ Assay was used for sequencing of TCRbeta CDR3 regions. TCRdb took this table from immuneACCESS and kept in-frame rearrangements with V and J called. Such tables lack part of the clones; where checked against another copy, unresolved V genes explain under half of the gap, and the rest is unexplained. Present in this sample are tens of thousands of clones, more than 75% of which were seen just once. The ten most abundant clones make up approximately 10% of the sample. A word on this clone: Its antigen specificity is not known. The record has no base qualities; no much larger clone is one base away.

The rearrangement combines TRBV9 with TRBJ2-3; TRBD1 fits 7 bases in the junction. Here the sequenced sample was CD4+ or CD8+ T cells sorted from blood, taken in a trial of the OX40 agonist ivuxolimab. The origin of this receptor is an adult with an advanced solid tumor such as melanoma, head and neck, liver or kidney cancer. The nucleotide sequence is given as TGTGCCAGCAGCGTAGACCCCTCGACAGGGAGCACAGATACGCAGTATTTT. Its translation is CASSVDPSTGSTDTQYF.